Listed below are T cell receptor beta chains from one sample, sequenced in a study of blood T cell repertoires in COVID-19. Data came from immunoSEQ multiplex PCR; TCRdb stores just in-frame clones and leaves some out. In the table there are over 90,000 clones, about 84% of which are singletons. Sequencing was done on a sample of peripheral blood. All receptors come from a man in his sixties with acute or convalescent COVID-19. The CDR3 runs from the conserved cysteine through the conserved F or W. A D gene is named only where the DNA matches it firmly. The size field is filled for only some rows; it gives once, few, many or a size class.

j_gene	d_gene	abundance	v_gene	CDR3nt	CDR3aa
TRBJ1-2	.	.	TRBV7-9	TGTGCCAGCAGCTTTGAAGTTTTGATGACAACCTTGACCTATGGCTACACCTTC	CASSFEVLMTTLTYGYTF
TRBJ1-1	TRBD1	.	TRBV18	TGTGCCAGCTCACCACCGCGACAGGGGGCTCCGAACACTGAAGCTTTCTTT	CASSPPRQGAPNTEAFF
TRBJ2-3	TRBD2	.	TRBV5-8	TGTGCCAGCAGCTTGGGGACTAGCGGGAGATTGACAGATACGCAGTATTTT	CASSLGTSGRLTDTQYF
TRBJ2-1	TRBD2	.	TRBV4-3	TGCGCCAGCAGCCAGGTTTTTAGCGGGAGGAGCGAGCAGTTCTTC	CASSQVFSGRSEQFF
TRBJ1-2	.	.	TRBV15	TGTGCCACCAGCAGAGATCGGGGAAACGGCTACACCTTC	CATSRDRGNGYTF
TRBJ1-1	TRBD1	.	TRBV2	TGTGCCAGCAGAACCAGGGGGCCCACTGAAGCTTTCTTT	CASRTRGPTEAFF
TRBJ1-5	TRBD1	.	TRBV19	TGTGCCAGTAGTATGGGTGAACAGGGGTGGTGGATCAATCAGCCCCAGCATTTT	CASSMGEQGWWINQPQHF
TRBJ2-1	.	.	TRBV7-3	TGTGCCAGCAGCTTTCTTGGCCACAATGAGCAGTTCTTC	CASSFLGHNEQFF
TRBJ2-5	TRBD1	once	TRBV19	TGTGCCAGTAGTAGCGATCTCCACAGGGGGGAGACCCAGTACTTC	CASSSDLHRGETQYF
TRBJ1-2	.	.	TRBV7-2	TGTGCCAGCAGCACGATCCCACTCACCGCAAATTCGTTGCGTGGCTACACCTTC	CASSTIPLTANSLRGYTF